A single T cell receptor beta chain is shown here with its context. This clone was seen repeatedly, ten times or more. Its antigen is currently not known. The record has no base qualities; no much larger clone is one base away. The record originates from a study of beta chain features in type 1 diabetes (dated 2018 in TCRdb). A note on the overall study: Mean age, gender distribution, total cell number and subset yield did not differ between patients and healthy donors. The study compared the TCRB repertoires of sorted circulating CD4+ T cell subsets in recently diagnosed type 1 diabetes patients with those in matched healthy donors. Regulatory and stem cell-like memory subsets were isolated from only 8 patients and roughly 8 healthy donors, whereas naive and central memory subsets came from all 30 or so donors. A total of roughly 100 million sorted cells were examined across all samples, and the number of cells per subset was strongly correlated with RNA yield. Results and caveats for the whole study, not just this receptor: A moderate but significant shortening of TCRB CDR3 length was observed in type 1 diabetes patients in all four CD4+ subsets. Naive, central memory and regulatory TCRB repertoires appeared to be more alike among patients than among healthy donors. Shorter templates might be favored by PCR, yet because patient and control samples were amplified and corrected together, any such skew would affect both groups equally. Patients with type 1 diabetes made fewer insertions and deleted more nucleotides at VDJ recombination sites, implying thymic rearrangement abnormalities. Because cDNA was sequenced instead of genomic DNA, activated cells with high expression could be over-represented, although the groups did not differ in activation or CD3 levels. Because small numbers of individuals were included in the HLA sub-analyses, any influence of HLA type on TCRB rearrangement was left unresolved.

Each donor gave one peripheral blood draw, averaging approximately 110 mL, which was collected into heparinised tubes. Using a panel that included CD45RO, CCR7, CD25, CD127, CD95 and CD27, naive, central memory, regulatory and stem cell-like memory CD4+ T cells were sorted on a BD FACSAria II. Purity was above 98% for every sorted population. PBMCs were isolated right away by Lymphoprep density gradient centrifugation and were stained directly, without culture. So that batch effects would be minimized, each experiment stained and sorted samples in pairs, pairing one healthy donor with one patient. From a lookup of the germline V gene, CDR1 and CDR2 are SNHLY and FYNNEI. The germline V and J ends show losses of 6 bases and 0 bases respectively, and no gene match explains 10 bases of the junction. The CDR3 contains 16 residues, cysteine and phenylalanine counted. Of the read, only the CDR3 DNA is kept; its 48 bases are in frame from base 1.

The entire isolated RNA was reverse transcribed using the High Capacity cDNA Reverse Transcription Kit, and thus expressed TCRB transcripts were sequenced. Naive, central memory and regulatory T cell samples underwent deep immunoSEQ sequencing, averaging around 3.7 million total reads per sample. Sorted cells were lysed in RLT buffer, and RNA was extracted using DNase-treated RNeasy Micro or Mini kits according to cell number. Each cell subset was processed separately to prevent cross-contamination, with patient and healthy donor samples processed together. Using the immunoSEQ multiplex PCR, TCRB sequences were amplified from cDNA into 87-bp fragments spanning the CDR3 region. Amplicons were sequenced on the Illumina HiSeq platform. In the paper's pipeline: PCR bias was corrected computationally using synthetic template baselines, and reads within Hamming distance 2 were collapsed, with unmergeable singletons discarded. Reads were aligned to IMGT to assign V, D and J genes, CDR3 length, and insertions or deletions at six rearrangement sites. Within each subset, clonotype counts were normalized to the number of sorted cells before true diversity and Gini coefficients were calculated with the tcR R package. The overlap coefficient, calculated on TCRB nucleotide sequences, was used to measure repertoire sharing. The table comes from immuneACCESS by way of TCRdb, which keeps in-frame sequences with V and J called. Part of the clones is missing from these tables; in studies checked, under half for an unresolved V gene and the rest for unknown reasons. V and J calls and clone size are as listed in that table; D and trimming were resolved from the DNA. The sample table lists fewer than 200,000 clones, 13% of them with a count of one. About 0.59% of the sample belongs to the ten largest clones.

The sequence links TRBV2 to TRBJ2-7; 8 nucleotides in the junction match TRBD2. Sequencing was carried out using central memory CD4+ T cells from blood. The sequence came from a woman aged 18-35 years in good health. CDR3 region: CASRGVAGPYSYEQYF. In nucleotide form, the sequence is TGTGCCAGCAGGGGAGTAGCGGGACCTTACTCCTACGAGCAGTACTTC. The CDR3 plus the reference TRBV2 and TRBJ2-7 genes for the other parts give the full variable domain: EPEVTQTPSHQVTQMGQEVILRCVPISNHLYFYWYRQILGQKVEFLVSFYNNEISEKSEIFDDQFSVERPDGSNFTLKIRSTKLEDSAMYFCASRGVAGPYSYEQYFGPGTRLTVT.